What follows are 29 T cell receptor beta chains derived from one specimen sequenced in a study of shared clonotypes between healthy human individuals. Assay: immunoSEQ multiplex PCR; the TCRdb copy retains only in-frame clones and omits some. Among 490,000 or so clones listed, around 80% were seen once. The sequenced sample was PBMCs. These TCRs come from a woman aged 40 to 50 in good health. Some clones in this sample may be carry-over from other donors' samples.

The chain uses TRBV21-1 and TRBJ2-7; TRBD2 is taken as the D call from the table, unchecked against the DNA. TRBV21-1 is described as a pseudogene. CDR3 length equals 16 residues. CDR3 sequence reads: CASSNLPSGLPYEQYF. The CDR3 DNA reads TGTGCCAGCAGCAATTTACCTAGCGGGCTTCCCTACGAGCAGTACTTC.

The rearrangement links TRBV15 to TRBJ2-1; tentatively, D is TRBD2 (6 bases). Per the germline V gene, CDR1 is LNHNV and CDR2 is YYDKDF (reference sequence). The CDR3 runs to 15 residues. V was trimmed by 1 base and J by 3 bases, leaving 10 bases between them. The CDR3 DNA sequence: TGTGCCACCAGCAGAGGGGAGGACGGCTACAATGAGCAGTTCTTC. Amino acids: CATSRGEDGYNEQFF. Filled out from reference TRBV15 and TRBJ2-1, the complete variable domain reads DAMVIQNPRYQVTQFGKPVTLSCSQTLNHNVMYWYQQKSSQAPKLLFHYYDKDFNNEADTPDNFQSRRPNTSFCFLDIRSPGLGDTAMYLCATSRGEDGYNEQFFGPGTRLTVL.

This chain joins TRBV19 and TRBJ1-1; 7 bases line up with TRBD1. Germline V lookup: CDR1 LNHDA, CDR2 SQIVND (reference sequence). The CDR3 has 16 amino acids. V lost 7 bases and J lost 4; bases outside the gene matches: 15. DNA of the CDR3: TGTGCCAGTACAGACAGGGCGTCACAGGTGACCACTGAAGCTTTCTTT. Its protein is CASTDRASQVTTEAFF.

Only a few counts were recorded for this clone. V gene TRBV2 combines with J gene TRBJ2-2, with 7 bases lining up with TRBD2. V was pared by 7 bases and J by 4 bases, with 9 bases of the junction left unmatched. The CDR3 loop spans 15 amino acids. Germline loops: CDR1 SNHLY, CDR2 FYNNEI. CDR3 sequence (DNA): TGTGCCAGCACCCTTGGACTAGGTAGCACCGGGGAGCTGTTTTTT. Protein: CASTLGLGSTGELFF.

The chain is built from TRBV4-1 and TRBJ2-7; 11 positions match TRBD2. Trimming at V came to 1 base and at J to 2 bases, leaving 10 bases not matched to a gene. Germline CDR1 is MGHRA and CDR2 is YSYEKL. CDR3 size: 18 residues. CDR3 sequence: CASSQVAMGLAEPYEQYF. CDR3 in DNA: TGCGCCAGCAGCCAAGTTGCAATGGGACTAGCGGAACCCTACGAGCAGTACTTC.

V and J are TRBV27 and TRBJ1-5; 12 bases are shared with TRBD1. This CDR3 contains 15 residues. Germline trimming cut 3 bases from V and 7 bases from J; bases unmatched to any gene: 4. Germline V gene sequence: CDR1 MNHEY, CDR2 SMNVEV (reference sequence). The CDR3 bases are TGTGCCAGCAGTTTGGGACAGGGGGCTTGGCAGCCCCAGCATTTT. Its translation: CASSLGQGAWQPQHF.

About this clone: Other DNA sequences in this sample translate to the same CDR3. The chain recombines TRBV5-1 with TRBJ1-5; the match to TRBD1 covers 9 bases. The germline V gene encodes CDR1 SGHRS and CDR2 YFSETQ. The CDR3 covers 14 residues. After removal of 0 bases from V and 5 bases from J, the junction contained 0 bases not matched to a gene. DNA of the CDR3: TGCGCCAGCAGCTTGGGACAGGGGGATCAGCCCCAGCATTTT. Translated: CASSLGQGDQPQHF.

The chain couples TRBV5-1 to TRBJ2-6; D perhaps matches TRBD2 (5 bases). Germline V gene lookup returns CDR1 SGHRS and CDR2 YFSETQ. The CDR3 consists of 17 residues. Deletions cut 9 bases from V and 0 bases from J, with 19 bases between. This chain's CDR3 is CATSRGGFSSGANVLTF. The CDR3 nucleotides read TGCGCCACCTCACGCGGAGGCTTTAGCTCTGGGGCCAACGTCCTGACTTTC.

This chain connects TRBV10-1 to TRBJ1-1; D not resolved. With 0 bases removed from V and 3 bases from J, the gap between germline ends came to 14 bases. The CDR3 has 16 amino acids. CDR1 is WNHNN, CDR2 SYGVQD, per germline (reference sequence). Here the CDR3 reads CASSESDLYWYTEAFF. The CDR3 DNA is TGCGCCAGCAGTGAGTCAGACCTCTACTGGTACACTGAAGCTTTCTTT.

This chain joins TRBV29-1 and TRBJ2-5; TRBD1 is a possible D gene (5 bases). Trimming stripped 5 bases from V and 7 bases from J, with 17 bases between. There are 13 residues in the CDR3. Looked up from germline, CDR1 is SQVTM and CDR2 is ANQGSEA. The CDR3 reads CSVPLRAQGTQYF. CDR3 DNA sequence: TGCAGCGTTCCCCTCCGGGCCCAGGGGACCCAGTACTTC.

This clone was recorded only once. The chain recombines TRBV4-1 with TRBJ1-2; D uncertain. V was shortened by 1 base and J by 0 bases, with 15 bases between the two germline ends. CDR3 length: 17 residues. From germline, CDR1 is MGHRA and CDR2 YSYEKL. The CDR3 nucleotides are TGCGCCAGCAGCCAAGGGGTTGTCGGACGGTCTAACTATGGCTACACCTTC. Its translation is CASSQGVVGRSNYGYTF.

This chain connects TRBV29-1 to TRBJ2-3, with 10 nucleotides matching TRBD2. Germline-derived CDR1 and CDR2 are SQVTM and ANQGSEA. This CDR3 comprises 14 residues. V lost 6 bases and J lost 4; bases outside the gene matches: 7. The CDR3 nucleotides read TGCAGCGTCGAATTAGCGGGAGGACCAGATACGCAGTATTTT. It is translated as CSVELAGGPDTQYF.

V gene TRBV9 combines with J gene TRBJ2-7; D is possibly TRBD2 (6 bases). Between the trimmed V and J ends, which lost 0 bases and 7 bases, there was a span of 17 bases. The CDR3 extends over 15 amino acids. Germline CDR1 is SGDLS and CDR2 is YYNGEE. The CDR3 region is CASSVAPTGAGEQYF. In nucleotides, the CDR3 is TGTGCCAGCAGCGTAGCCCCAACGGGAGCTGGAGAGCAGTACTTC.

In its sample, this clone was seen a few times. The chain couples TRBV11-2 to TRBJ2-3; D possibly matches TRBD1 or TRBD2 (5 bases each). CDR3 size: 16 residues. V was pared by 6 bases and J by 2 bases, with 18 bases between. Germline values: CDR1 SGHAT, CDR2 FQNNGV. CDR3 protein: CASRTVRARDTDTQYF. The CDR3 DNA is TGTGCCAGCAGAACAGTGAGGGCCAGGGACACAGATACGCAGTATTTT. The full variable domain, in which reference TRBV11-2 and TRBJ2-3 provide the parts outside the CDR3, is EAGVAQSPRYKIIEKRQSVAFWCNPISGHATLYWYQQILGQGPKLLIQFQNNGVVDDSQLPKDRFSAERLKGVDSTLKIQPAKLEDSAVYLCASRTVRARDTDTQYFGPGTRLTVL.

This chain uses TRBV19 with TRBJ2-7; TRBD2 aligns across 9 bases. The V and J ends lost 3 bases and 4 bases, in that order; junction bases with no gene match: 7. Per the germline V gene, CDR1 is LNHDA and CDR2 is SQIVND (reference sequence). There are 15 residues in the CDR3. CDR3 sequence (DNA): TGTGCCAGTAGTATCCGTAGCGGGAGTTTATACGAGCAGTACTTC. Its translation: CASSIRSGSLYEQYF.

The J gene is TRBJ1-1, the V gene TRBV23-1; D gene unclear. TRBV23-1 is annotated as an ORF whose role is uncertain. This CDR3 spans 15 amino acids. Trimming shortened V by 2 bases and J by 5 bases, and 15 bases separated the two germline ends. This CDR3 reads CASSQSSPWGTEAFF. The CDR3 DNA is TGCGCCAGCAGTCAAAGCAGCCCTTGGGGTACTGAAGCTTTCTTT.

The chain has TRBV28 and TRBJ2-3, with 8 bases lining up with TRBD1. Germline V gives CDR1 MDHEN, CDR2 SYDVKM. This CDR3 is 16 amino acids long. Trimming removed 4 bases from V and 6 bases from J; junction bases left unmatched: 12. The CDR3 spells CASSYPVGQGLDTQYF. For the CDR3, the DNA is TGTGCCAGCAGTTACCCCGTCGGACAGGGTCTTGATACGCAGTATTTT. Full variable domain (outside the CDR3, taken from reference TRBV28 and TRBJ2-3): DVKVTQSSRYLVKRTGEKVFLECVQDMDHENMFWYRQDPGLGLRLIYFSYDVKMKEKGDIPEGYSVSREKKERFSLILESASTNQTSMYLCASSYPVGQGLDTQYFGPGTRLTVL.

CDR3 nucleotides: TGTGCCAGCAGTGGCTATGGCAGTGGCTACGAGCAGTACTTC. Amino acid sequence: CASSGYGSGYEQYF. The V and J genes are TRBV2 and TRBJ2-7; the D is unclear. The CDR3 runs to 14 residues. The germline V gene encodes CDR1 SNHLY and CDR2 FYNNEI. Trimming took 4 bases from V and 3 from J, leaving 13 bases between them.

V usage is TRBV5-8 and J usage is TRBJ2-1; 8 bases agree with TRBD2. CDR3 length equals 15 residues. V trimming: 0 bases; J trimming: 4 bases; junction bases outside the gene matches: 3. Germline assignment: CDR1 SGHTS and CDR2 YDEGEE. Written as DNA, the CDR3 is TGTGCCAGCAGCTTGGTGCTAGCGGGTTACAATGAGCAGTTCTTC. Protein product: CASSLVLAGYNEQFF.

This rearrangement joins TRBV2 to TRBJ2-7; weak D call: TRBD1 (5 bases). Trimming removed 7 bases from V and 1 base from J, with 5 bases in between. Germline V gives CDR1 SNHLY, CDR2 FYNNEI. The CDR3 is made up of 11 amino acids. The CDR3 region is CASTGSYEQYF. CDR3 in DNA: TGTGCCAGCACAGGGTCCTACGAGCAGTACTTC.

The chain links TRBV4-2 to TRBJ2-3, with D tentatively TRBD2 (6 bases). The CDR3 is made up of 15 amino acids. Germline assignment: CDR1 LGHNA and CDR2 YNFKEQ. The V gene lost 5 bases and the J gene lost 2 bases, with 14 bases spanning the gap. CDR3 bases: TGTGCCAGCAGCGGCCGGGACTTATACACAGATACGCAGTATTTT. Amino acids: CASSGRDLYTDTQYF.

As concerns this clone: A much larger clone differs from this one at a single base, so this may be a read error. The identical CDR3 is also encoded by other nucleotide sequences in the sample. V usage is TRBV7-2 and J usage is TRBJ2-5; 7 bases line up with TRBD2. Germline CDR1 SGHTA, CDR2 FQGNSA. CDR3 length equals 13 residues. Losses at the gene ends were 3 bases for V and 3 bases for J; bases not matched to a gene: 1. In nucleotides, the CDR3 is TGTGCCAGCAGCTTTGCGGGGGAAGAGACCCAGTACTTC. The encoded protein is CASSFAGEETQYF.

Many counts were recorded for this clone. J is TRBJ1-4 and V is TRBV20-1; no firm D call. The CDR3 has 11 amino acids. CDR1 is DFQATT, CDR2 SNEGSKA, per germline (reference sequence). Trimming stripped 7 bases from V and 8 bases from J, with 11 bases between. CDR3 protein: CSVMKQEKLFF. The CDR3 DNA follows: TGCAGTGTGATGAAACAGGAAAAACTGTTTTTT.

This clone was picked up many times. The V call is TRBV28, the J call TRBJ2-7; D unresolved. CDR3 length equals 13 residues. Trimming pared 2 bases from V and 3 bases from J, leaving 8 bases between. The germline CDR1 and CDR2 sequences are MDHEN and SYDVKM. CDR3 bases: TGTGCCAGCAGTTTAAAATTCTACTACGAGCAGTACTTC. This encodes CASSLKFYYEQYF.

The CDR3 is CASSQDRGPYRGKLFF. CDR3 nucleotide sequence: TGCGCCAGCAGCCAAGACCGGGGCCCCTATAGAGGAAAACTGTTTTTT. The chain combines TRBV4-1 with TRBJ1-4, with D perhaps matching TRBD1 (5 bases). The V and J ends lost 0 bases and 10 bases respectively, with 18 bases between them. Germline lookup yields CDR1 MGHRA and CDR2 YSYEKL. This CDR3 contains 16 residues.

This clone has ten or more counts. The chain has TRBV2 and TRBJ2-7, with TRBD2 matching over 11 bases. The CDR3 runs to 14 residues. The germline CDR1 and CDR2 sequences are SNHLY and FYNNEI. The ends lost 3 bases at V and 5 bases at J; junction bases unmatched: 3. The CDR3 DNA reads as TGTGCCAGCAGTGAGGGACTAGCGGTTCACGAGCAGTACTTC. As protein: CASSEGLAVHEQYF.

A few counts support this clone. The chain employs TRBV9 and TRBJ2-7; 11 positions match TRBD1. Germline V lookup: CDR1 SGDLS, CDR2 YYNGEE. The J segment lost 3 bases and the V segment lost 4 bases, leaving 3 bases of the junction unmatched. The CDR3 is 14 residues long. DNA for the CDR3: TGTGCCAGCAGCTACGGGACAGGGGGCTACGAGCAGTACTTC. As protein: CASSYGTGGYEQYF. The entire variable domain, with the rest obtained from reference TRBV9 and TRBJ2-7, is as follows: DSGVTQTPKHLITATGQRVTLRCSPRSGDLSVYWYQQSLDQGLQFLIQYYNGEERAKGNILERFSAQQFPDLHSELNLSSLELGDSALYFCASSYGTGGYEQYFGPGTRLTVT.

This clone was seen many times. The rearrangement joins TRBV7-3 to TRBJ2-1, with no clear D. The CDR3 sequence is 13 residues long. CDR1 is SGHTA, CDR2 FQGTGA, per germline. Trimming took off 6 bases at V and 9 bases at J, with 15 bases between the two ends. CDR3 in amino acids: CASSLTFASEQFF. CDR3 DNA: TGTGCCAGCAGTCTCACTTTTGCAAGTGAGCAGTTCTTC.

On this clone: A far larger clone differs by one base, so this is likely a read error. The chain joins TRBV29-1 to TRBJ2-5; D possibly matches TRBD1 or TRBD2 (5 bases each). The germline gives CDR1 SQVTM, CDR2 ANQGSEA. The CDR3 length is 15 residues. V dropped 6 bases and J dropped 11 bases, with 28 bases sitting between them. CDR3 loop: CSVASGFLVLREQYF. The CDR3, as DNA: TGCAGCGTAGCCTCAGGGTTTCTCGTGCTTAGGGAGCAGTACTTC.